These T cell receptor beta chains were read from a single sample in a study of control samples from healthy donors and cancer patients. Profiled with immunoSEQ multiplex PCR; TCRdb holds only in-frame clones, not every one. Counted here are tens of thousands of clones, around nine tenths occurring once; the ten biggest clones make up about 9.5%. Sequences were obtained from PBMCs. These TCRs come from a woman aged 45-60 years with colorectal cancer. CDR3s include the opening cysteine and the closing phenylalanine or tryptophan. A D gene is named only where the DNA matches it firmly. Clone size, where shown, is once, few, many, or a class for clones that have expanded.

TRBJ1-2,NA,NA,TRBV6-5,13,TGTGCCAGCAAACAAACCTTAGGGGTTGGCTACACCTTC,CASKQTLGVGYTF
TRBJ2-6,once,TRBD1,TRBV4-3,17,TGCGCCAGCAGCCAAGAAGGGGGCGTCTCTGGGGCCAACGTCCTGACTTTC,CASSQEGGVSGANVLTF
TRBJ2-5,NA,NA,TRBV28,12,TGTGCCAGCAGTTTTAAGGTCGGGACCCAGTACTTC,CASSFKVGTQYF
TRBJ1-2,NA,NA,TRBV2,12,TGTGCCAGCAGAGATACAGGGTATGGCTACACCTTC,CASRDTGYGYTF
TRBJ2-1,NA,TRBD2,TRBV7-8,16,TGTGCCAGCAGCCCTCGGACTAGCGGGGGCTACAATGAGCAGTTCTTC,CASSPRTSGGYNEQFF
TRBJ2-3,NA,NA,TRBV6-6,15,TGTGCCAGCAGTACTTCCGGGACCAACACAGATACGCAGTATTTT,CASSTSGTNTDTQYF
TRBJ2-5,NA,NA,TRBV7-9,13,TGTGCCACAGCAGGGCCCTCCGAGGAGACCCAGTACTTC,CATAGPSEETQYF
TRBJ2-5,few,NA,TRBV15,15,TGTGCCACCAGCAGGACCATAAGCGTGCGGGAGACCCAGTACTTC,CATSRTISVRETQYF
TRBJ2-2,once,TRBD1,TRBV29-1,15,TGCAGCGCCACCGCCCGGGACAGGGGCACCGGGGAGCTGTTTTTT,CSATARDRGTGELFF
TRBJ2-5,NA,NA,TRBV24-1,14,TGTGCCACCAGTGGGACTCCCGGTGGAGAGACCCAGTACTTC,CATSGTPGGETQYF
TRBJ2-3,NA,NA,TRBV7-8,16,TGTGCCAGCAGCTTAGCGGCAGGGACAAGCACAGATACGCAGTATTTT,CASSLAAGTSTDTQYF
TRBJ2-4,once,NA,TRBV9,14,TGTGCCAGCAGCCCCCGGCTAGGCAAAAACATTCAGTACTTC,CASSPRLGKNIQYF
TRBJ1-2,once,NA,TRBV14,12,TGTGCCAGCAGCCAAGATAACTATGGCTACACCTTC,CASSQDNYGYTF
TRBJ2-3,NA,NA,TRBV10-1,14,TGCGCCAGCAGCCGGGGAGTTGGGTCAGATACGCAGTATTTT,CASSRGVGSDTQYF
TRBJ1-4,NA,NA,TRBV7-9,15,TGTGCCAGCAGCCCCCTCGGTGGGACTAATGAAAAACTGTTTTTT,CASSPLGGTNEKLFF
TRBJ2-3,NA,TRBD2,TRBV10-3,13,TGTGCCATCAGTGAGACTAGCGGGAACACGCAGTATTTT,CAISETSGNTQYF
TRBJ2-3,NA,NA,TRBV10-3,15,TGTGCCATCAGTGGGGCCCCGACGGCCACAGATACGCAGTATTTT,CAISGAPTATDTQYF
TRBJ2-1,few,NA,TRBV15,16,TGTGCCACCAGCAGGGGGACTGGCCGCTCCTACAATGAGCAGTTCTTC,CATSRGTGRSYNEQFF
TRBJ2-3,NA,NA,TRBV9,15,TGTGCCAGCAGCGTCGCGGGCTTCGACTCAGATACGCAGTATTTT,CASSVAGFDSDTQYF
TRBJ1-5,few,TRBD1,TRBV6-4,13,TGTGCCAGCAGGACGGACAGGGATCAGCCCCAGCATTTT,CASRTDRDQPQHF
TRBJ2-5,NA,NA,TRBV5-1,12,TGCGCCAGCAGCCTCGATATACAGACCCAGTACTTC,CASSLDIQTQYF
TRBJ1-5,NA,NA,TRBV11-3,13,TGTGCCAGGGCCTGGGCGAGGGATCAGCCCCAGCATTTT,CARAWARDQPQHF
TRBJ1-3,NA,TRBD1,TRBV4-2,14,TGTGCCAGCAGCCAAGAGGGACAGGGAAACACCATATATTTT,CASSQEGQGNTIYF
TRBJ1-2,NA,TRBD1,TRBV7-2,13,TGTGCCAGCAGCATCGGACAGGGGAGTGGCTACACCTTC,CASSIGQGSGYTF
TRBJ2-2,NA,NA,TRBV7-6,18,TGTGCCAGCAGCTTAGAAGGGGGAGCTTCCGACCTCACCGGGGAGCTGTTTTTT,CASSLEGGASDLTGELFF
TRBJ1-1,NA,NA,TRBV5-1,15,TGCGCCAGCAGCGTTGGAGACTTCATGAACACTGAAGCTTTCTTT,CASSVGDFMNTEAFF
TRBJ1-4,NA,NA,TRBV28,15,TGTGCCAGCGGAACAGGGTCTGGCAGTAATGAAAAACTGTTTTTT,CASGTGSGSNEKLFF
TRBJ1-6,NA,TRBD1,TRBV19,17,TGTGCCAGTAGTTTGGGACAGACGAAATCCTATAATTCACCCCTCCACTTT,CASSLGQTKSYNSPLHF
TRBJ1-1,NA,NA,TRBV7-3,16,TGTGCCAGCAGCTTAACGTATGAAAGTCAGATCTCTGAAGCTTTCTTT,CASSLTYESQISEAFF
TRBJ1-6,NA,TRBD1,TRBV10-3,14,TGTGCCATGGCCCGGGACAGTTATAATTCACCCCTCCACTTT,CAMARDSYNSPLHF
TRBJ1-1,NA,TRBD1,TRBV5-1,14,TGCGCCAGCAGCTTGGGGGACAGGGGATCTGAAGCTTTCTTT,CASSLGDRGSEAFF
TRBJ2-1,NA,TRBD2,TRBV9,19,TGTGCCAGCAGCGTAGCTCCCAGACTAGCGGGGGGGCAGAACAATGAGCAGTTCTTC,CASSVAPRLAGGQNNEQFF
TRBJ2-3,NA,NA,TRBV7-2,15,TGTGCCAGCAGCTTAGAAACCGTTAGGACAGATACGCAGTATTTT,CASSLETVRTDTQYF
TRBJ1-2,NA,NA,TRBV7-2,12,TGTGCCAGCAGCTCACAGGGCTATGGCTACACCTTC,CASSSQGYGYTF
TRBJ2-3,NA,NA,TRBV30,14,TGTGCCTGGAGTCCGGGACTTGGAGTAGATACGCAGTATTTT,CAWSPGLGVDTQYF